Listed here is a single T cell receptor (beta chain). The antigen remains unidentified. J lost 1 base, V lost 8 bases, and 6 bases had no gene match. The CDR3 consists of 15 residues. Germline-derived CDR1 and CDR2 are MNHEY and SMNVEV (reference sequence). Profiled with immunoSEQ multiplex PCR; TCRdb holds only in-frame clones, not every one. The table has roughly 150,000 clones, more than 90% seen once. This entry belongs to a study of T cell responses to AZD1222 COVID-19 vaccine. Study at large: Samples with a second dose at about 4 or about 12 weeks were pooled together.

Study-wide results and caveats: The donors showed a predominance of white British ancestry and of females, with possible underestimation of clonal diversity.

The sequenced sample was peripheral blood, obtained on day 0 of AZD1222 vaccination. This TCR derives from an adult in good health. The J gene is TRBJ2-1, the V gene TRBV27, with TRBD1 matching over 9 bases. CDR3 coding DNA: TGTGCCAGCGAACAGGGGGCTGGATCCTACAATGAGCAGTTCTTC. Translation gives CASEQGAGSYNEQFF.